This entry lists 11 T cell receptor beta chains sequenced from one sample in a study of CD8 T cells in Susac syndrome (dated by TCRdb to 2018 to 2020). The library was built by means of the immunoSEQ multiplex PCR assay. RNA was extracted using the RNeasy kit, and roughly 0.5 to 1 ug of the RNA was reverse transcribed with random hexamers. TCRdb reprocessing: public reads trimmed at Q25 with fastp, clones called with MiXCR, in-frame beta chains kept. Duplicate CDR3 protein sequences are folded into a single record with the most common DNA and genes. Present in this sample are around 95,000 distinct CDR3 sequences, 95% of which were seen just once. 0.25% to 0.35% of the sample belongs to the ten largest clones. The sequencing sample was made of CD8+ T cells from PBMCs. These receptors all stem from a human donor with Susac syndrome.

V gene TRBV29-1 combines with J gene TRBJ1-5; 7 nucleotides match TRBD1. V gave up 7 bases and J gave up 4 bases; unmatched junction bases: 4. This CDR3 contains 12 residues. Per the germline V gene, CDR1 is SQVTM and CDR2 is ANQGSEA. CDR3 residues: CSAGGENQPQHF. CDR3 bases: TGCAGCGCAGGGGGGGAAAATCAGCCCCAGCATTTT. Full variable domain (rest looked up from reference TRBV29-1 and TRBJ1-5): SAVISQKPSRDICQRGTSLTIQCQVDSQVTMMFWYRQQPGQSLTLIATANQGSEATYESGFVIDKFPISRPNLTFSTLTVSNMSPEDSSIYLCSAGGENQPQHFGDGTRLSIL.

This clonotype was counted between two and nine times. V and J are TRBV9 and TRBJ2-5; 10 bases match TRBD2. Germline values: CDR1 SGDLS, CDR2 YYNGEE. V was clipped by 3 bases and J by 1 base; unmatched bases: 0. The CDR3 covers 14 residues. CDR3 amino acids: CASSGTSGQETQYF. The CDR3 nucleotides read TGTGCCAGCAGCGGGACTAGCGGCCAAGAGACCCAGTACTTC.

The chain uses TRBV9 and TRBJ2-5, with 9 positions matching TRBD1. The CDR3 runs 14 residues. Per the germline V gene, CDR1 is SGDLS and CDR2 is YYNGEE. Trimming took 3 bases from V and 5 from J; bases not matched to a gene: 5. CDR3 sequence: CASSASGTGETQYF. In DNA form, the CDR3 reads TGTGCCAGCAGCGCCTCCGGGACAGGGGAGACCCAGTACTTC.

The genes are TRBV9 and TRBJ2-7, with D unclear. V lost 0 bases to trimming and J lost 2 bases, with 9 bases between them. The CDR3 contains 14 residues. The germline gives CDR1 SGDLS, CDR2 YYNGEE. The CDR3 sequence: CASSVGAETYEQYF. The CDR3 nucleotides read TGTGCCAGCAGCGTAGGAGCAGAGACCTACGAGCAGTACTTC.

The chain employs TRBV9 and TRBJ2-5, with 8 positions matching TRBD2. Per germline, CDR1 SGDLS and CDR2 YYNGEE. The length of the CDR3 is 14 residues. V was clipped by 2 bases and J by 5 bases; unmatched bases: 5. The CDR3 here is CASSVSGSRETQYF. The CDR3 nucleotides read TGTGCCAGCAGCGTGAGCGGGAGTAGGGAGACCCAGTACTTC.

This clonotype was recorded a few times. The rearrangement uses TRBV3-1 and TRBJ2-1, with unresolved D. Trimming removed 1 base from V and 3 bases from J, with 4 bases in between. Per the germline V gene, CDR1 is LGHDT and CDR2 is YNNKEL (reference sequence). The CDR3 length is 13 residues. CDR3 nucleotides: TGTGCCAGCAGCCAAGGGTACTACAATGAGCAGTTCTTC. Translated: CASSQGYYNEQFF.

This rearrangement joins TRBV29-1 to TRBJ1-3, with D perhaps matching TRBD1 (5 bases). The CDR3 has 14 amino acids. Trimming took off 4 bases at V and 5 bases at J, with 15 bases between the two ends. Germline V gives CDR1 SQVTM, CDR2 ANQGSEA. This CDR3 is CSVGSGLDRNTIYF. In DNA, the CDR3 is TGCAGCGTTGGATCAGGGCTCGATAGAAACACCATATATTTT.

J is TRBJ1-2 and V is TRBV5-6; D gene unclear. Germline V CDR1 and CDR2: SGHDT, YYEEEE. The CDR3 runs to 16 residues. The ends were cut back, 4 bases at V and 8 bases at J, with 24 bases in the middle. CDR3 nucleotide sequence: TGTGCCAGCAGCCTTCTAACTAGCACGCCAAGCGGGGGCTACACCTTC. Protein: CASSLLTSTPSGGYTF.

CDR3 coding DNA: TGTGCCAGCTCACCACCGGCAGGGGAACAACAAGAGACCCAGTACTTC. It specifies CASSPPAGEQQETQYF. The J gene is TRBJ2-5, the V gene TRBV18, with a possible D match to TRBD1 (6 bases). Germline CDR1 and CDR2: KGHSH and LQKENI. The CDR3 spans 16 residues. Trimming stripped 0 bases from V and 2 bases from J, with 13 bases between.

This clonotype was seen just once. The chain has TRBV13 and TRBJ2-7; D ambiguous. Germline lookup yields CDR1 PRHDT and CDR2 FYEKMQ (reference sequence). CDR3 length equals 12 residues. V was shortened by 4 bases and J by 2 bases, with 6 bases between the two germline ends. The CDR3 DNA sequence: TGTGCCAGCAGCTCCCAAGCCTACGAGCAGTACTTC. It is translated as CASSSQAYEQYF.

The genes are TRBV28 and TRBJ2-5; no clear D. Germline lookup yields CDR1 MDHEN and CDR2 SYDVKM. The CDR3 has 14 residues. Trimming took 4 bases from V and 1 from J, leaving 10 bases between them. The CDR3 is CASSSSGPQETQYF. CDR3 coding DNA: TGTGCCAGCAGTTCCTCGGGCCCCCAAGAGACCCAGTACTTC.